The 13 T cell receptor beta chains reported below all come from one sample, sequenced in a study of identical twins (dated by TCRdb to 2016 to 2017). The protocol used for the library was 5' RACE. The sequencer was an Illumina HiSeq 2000. TCRdb reanalyzed the raw reads on its own, using fastp at Q25 for trimming and MiXCR for clone calling, and kept in-frame beta chains. Each CDR3 protein appears once, grouped with its most common genes and DNA. The sample table records approximately 680,000 distinct CDR3 sequences; just over 7% of these occur just once. Together, the top ten hold around 1.6% of the sample. This sample was also put to use in a study of yellow fever vaccine responses in identical twins.

The sample consisted of PBMCs. These TCRs come from a woman under 30 in good health.

This clonotype came up many times. The V and J genes are TRBV18 and TRBJ2-7; D is ambiguous. With 4 bases removed from V and 6 bases from J, the gap between germline ends came to 10 bases. The germline gives CDR1 KGHSH, CDR2 LQKENI. CDR3 length equals 12 residues. This chain's CDR3 is CASSQYTFEQYF. The CDR3 DNA sequence: TGTGCCAGCTCACAATACACCTTCGAGCAGTACTTC. The entire variable domain, with the rest obtained from reference TRBV18 and TRBJ2-7, is as follows: NAGVMQNPRHLVRRRGQEARLRCSPMKGHSHVYWYRQLPEEGLKFMVYLQKENIIDESGMPKERFSAEFPKEGPSILRIQQVVRGDSAAYFCASSQYTFEQYFGPGTRLTVT.

The chain employs TRBV11-2 and TRBJ2-7, with TRBD2 as a possible D gene (6 bases). This CDR3 spans 16 amino acids. The ends were cut back, 5 bases at V and 3 bases at J, with 20 bases in the middle. Germline lookup yields CDR1 SGHAT and CDR2 FQNNGV. In nucleotides, the CDR3 is TGTGCCAGCAGCCTCCGGCCGGGACTCAGCGGCTACGAGCAGTACGTC. This gives the protein CASSLRPGLSGYEQYV.

This clonotype was detected ten times or more. The chain recombines TRBV6-5 with TRBJ2-1, with TRBD2 matching 14 bases. With V trimmed by 2 bases and J by 5 bases, 5 bases remained unmatched. The length of the CDR3 is 17 residues. Germline loops: CDR1 MNHEY, CDR2 SVGAGI. This chain's CDR3 is CASSYPRTSGRHNEQFF. CDR3 DNA: TGTGCCAGCAGTTACCCGAGGACTAGCGGGAGGCACAATGAGCAGTTCTTC.

V gene TRBV5-1 combines with J gene TRBJ2-2; a weak D match, TRBD2 (7 bases). The ends were cut back, 5 bases at V and 1 base at J, with 12 bases in the middle. The V gene's germline CDR1 is SGHRS and CDR2 YFSETQ. The length of the CDR3 is 15 residues. The CDR3 DNA is TGCGCCAGCAGACCGGGGGGCGTGAACACCGGGGAGCTGTTTTTT. It translates to CASRPGGVNTGELFF.

V and J are TRBV12-3 or TRBV12-4 and TRBJ1-2; no definite D call. Trimming took 1 base from V and 2 from J, leaving 11 bases between them. This CDR3 has 15 amino acids. The CDR3 here is CASSLGGPGNYGYTF. The CDR3, as DNA: TGTGCCAGCAGTTTAGGTGGGCCTGGGAACTATGGCTACACCTTC.

This sequence joins TRBV9 and TRBJ2-5, with TRBD2 matching over 11 bases. Unmatched junction bases numbered 13, after V lost 4 bases and J lost 5 bases. The CDR3 contains 17 residues. Germline V gene lookup returns CDR1 SGDLS and CDR2 YYNGEE. The DNA of the CDR3 is TGTGCCAGCAGCTCATCCGCACTAGCGGGAGATAGGGAGACCCAGTACTTC. Translating gives CASSSSALAGDRETQYF. Drawing the rest from reference TRBV9 and TRBJ2-5, the complete variable domain is DSGVTQTPKHLITATGQRVTLRCSPRSGDLSVYWYQQSLDQGLQFLIQYYNGEERAKGNILERFSAQQFPDLHSELNLSSLELGDSALYFCASSSSALAGDRETQYFGPGTRLLVL.

This chain connects TRBV6-2 or TRBV6-3 to TRBJ2-5; D uncertain. V was cut by 0 bases and J by 5 bases, with 10 bases left in between. This CDR3 region has 14 residues. From germline, CDR1 is MNHEY and CDR2 SVGEGT. The CDR3 DNA follows: TGTGCCAGCAGTTACTCGCAAAGATGGGAGACCCAGTACTTC. It specifies CASSYSQRWETQYF.

This clonotype has only a few counts. The rearrangement joins TRBV20-1 to TRBJ2-7; 7 bases align to TRBD2. J was trimmed by 2 bases and V by 7 bases; bases with no gene match: 8. The CDR3 sequence is 13 residues long. Germline values: CDR1 DFQATT, CDR2 SNEGSKA (reference sequence). CDR3 nucleotides: TGCAGTGGATCTAGCGGTGCAACCTACGAGCAGTACTTC. It specifies CSGSSGATYEQYF.

The sample holds many counts of this clonotype. The V call is TRBV25-1, the J call TRBJ2-1, with D tentatively TRBD2 (6 bases). Per germline, CDR1 MGHDK and CDR2 SYGVNS. The ends were cut back, 1 base at V and 6 bases at J, with 19 bases in the middle. CDR3 size: 17 residues. The CDR3 sequence: CASSESRRGFDSNEQFF. In DNA form, the CDR3 reads TGTGCCAGCAGTGAATCCAGGAGGGGCTTCGACAGCAATGAGCAGTTCTTC.

This clonotype was detected once. The chain employs TRBV5-1 and TRBJ2-7; D gene ambiguous. Germline V gene data show CDR1 as SGHRS and CDR2 as YFSETQ. The CDR3 runs to 18 residues. V shed 4 bases and J shed 2 bases, with 25 bases lying between them. The CDR3 DNA sequence: TGCGCCAGCAGCAAGCACCGAATACATAGAAACGATACCTACGAGCAGTACTTC. Translating gives CASSKHRIHRNDTYEQYF.

At least ten counts were recorded for this clonotype. The CDR3 spells CASTVGQGNYGYTF. The CDR3 coding sequence is TGTGCCAGCACCGTAGGACAGGGGAACTATGGCTACACCTTC. The J gene is TRBJ1-2, the V gene TRBV28; TRBD1 matches at 9 bases. CDR1 MDHEN and CDR2 SYDVKM come from the germline V gene. The V and J ends lost 7 bases and 2 bases, in that order; junction bases with no gene match: 5. The CDR3 is 14 amino acids.

This clonotype occurred a few times. The chain is built from TRBV20-1 and TRBJ2-7; D is possibly TRBD1 (6 bases). This CDR3 is built from 14 residues. The germline V and J ends were trimmed by 2 bases and 3 bases, with 14 bases remaining between them. Germline V lookup: CDR1 DFQATT, CDR2 SNEGSKA (reference sequence). CDR3 sequence reads: CSARRGDISYEQYV. DNA for the CDR3: TGCAGTGCTAGACGAGGGGACATAAGCTACGAGCAGTACGTC.

This clonotype was found many times. The rearrangement joins TRBV12-3 or TRBV12-4 to TRBJ2-3; 13 positions match TRBD2. V gave up 3 bases and J gave up 2 bases; unmatched junction bases: 2. The CDR3 spans 16 residues. As DNA, the CDR3 is TGTGCCAGCAGTTTTGGGACTAGCGGGGACACAGATACGCAGTATTTT. It translates to CASSFGTSGDTDTQYF.